The source of this T cell receptor (beta chain) is a study of neurological immune-mediated disorders. Study-wide results and caveats: It was HTLV-1-associated myelopathy that showed the most TCR clonal expansion, while multiple sclerosis showed the least, falling below healthy controls.

Individuals who volunteered at a blood bank located in Maryland, USA, made up the group of healthy controls. This clonotype was counted many times. Its specificity is unknown. Germline CDR1 and CDR2: DFQATT and SNEGSKA (reference sequence). The V gene lost 0 bases and the J gene lost 4 bases, with 10 bases spanning the gap. The CDR3 is made up of 14 amino acids. Synthesis of cDNA was performed by 5'RACE using 10-nucleotide random UMIs. TCRdb fed the 5' RACE reads into MiXCR, producing one record per CDR3 protein. The sample has 35,000 to 40,000 distinct CDR3 sequences, roughly 7% seen once. The J gene is TRBJ2-1, the V gene TRBV20-1; D might be TRBD1 or TRBD2, each matching 5 bases. The sequenced sample consisted of PBMCs. This TCR was sampled from a woman between 35 and 50 years old in good health. Here the CDR3 reads CSARDLGEYNEQFF. The CDR3 nucleotides are TGCAGTGCTAGAGATCTAGGGGAGTACAATGAGCAGTTCTTC.